This TCR beta chain was obtained from a study of tumor-infiltrating lymphocytes in oesophageal squamous cell carcinoma. TCRdb re-analysed the PCR reads in MiXCR, keeping a single row per CDR3 protein. This repertoire shows 10,000 or so distinct CDR3 sequences, approximately 59% found once; its top ten account for approximately 33%. Germline V CDR1 and CDR2: MDHEN, SYDVKM. The CDR3 extends over 15 amino acids. V lost 8 bases and J lost 4; bases outside the gene matches: 12. Sequencing was done on a sample of esophageal tumor tissue. The clonotype comes from a male donor with esophageal squamous cell carcinoma. The V and J genes are TRBV28 and TRBJ2-5; 8 bases map to TRBD1. This CDR3 reads CASRTGLEGGETQYF. CDR3 bases: TGTGCCAGCCGGACAGGGTTAGAGGGAGGAGAGACCCAGTACTTC.